Here is one TCR beta chain with its context. Its target is not known. Primers: 60 Vbeta forward and 13 Jbeta reverse. Measured with immunoSEQ multiplex PCR; TCRdb has only the in-frame clones, and not every one. The top ten clones hold about a tenth of a sample with about 34,000 clones, 65% to 75% of them seen once. This CDR3 has 15 amino acids. Germline-derived CDR1 and CDR2 are LGHNA and YNFKEQ. V was trimmed by 2 bases and J by 0 bases, leaving 11 bases between them. This entry comes from a study of cytomegalovirus exposure and HLA in healthy donors. Broader study findings: Many donors carried some public TCRs, although rarity characterized most TCR sequences.

This sequence was found in a man in his forties or fifties in good health and CMV-seropositive. V usage is TRBV4-2 and J usage is TRBJ2-7, with D tentatively TRBD1 (5 bases). The sample consisted of PBMCs. The CDR3 protein is CASSQQDRPSYEQYF. The CDR3 nucleotides read TGTGCCAGCAGCCAACAAGACAGACCCTCCTACGAGCAGTACTTC.